The 5 T cell receptor beta chains below come from one sample, sequenced in a study of memory CD4+ T cells and cytomegalovirus serostatus. This table comes from immunoSEQ multiplex PCR, and its TCRdb copy is limited to in-frame clones, with some not included. Of under 55,000 clones listed, about 78% are singletons. The sort gate was single viable CD3+CD4+CD8-CD45RO+ cells for memory CD4+ T cells. The sequencing sample was made of memory CD4+ T cells from blood. Every receptor here comes from an adult in good health and CMV-seronegative.

On this clone itself: Compared with germline, one end of the junction differs, possibly owing to a read error. The chain employs TRBV9 and TRBJ2-7; 7 bases match TRBD1. The CDR3 length is 11 residues. CDR1 and CDR2 (germline): SGDLS, YYNGEE. CDR3 sequence: CASSRQGRGSW. The CDR3 bases are TGTGCCAGCAGCCGACAGGGTAGGGGATCATGG.

This chain links TRBV5-1 with TRBJ1-2; tentatively, D is TRBD1 (5 bases). V was cut by 0 bases and J by 7 bases, with 25 bases left in between. The CDR3 covers 18 residues. Germline CDR1 and CDR2: SGHRS and YFSETQ. CDR3 amino acids: CASSLGIAGSLGEIGYTF. The CDR3 region has the DNA TGCGCCAGCAGCTTGGGGATAGCTGGGTCGTTGGGGGAGATTGGCTACACCTTC.

V usage is TRBV29-1 and J usage is TRBJ2-5; 8 nucleotides align to TRBD1. Per the germline V gene, CDR1 is SQVTM and CDR2 is ANQGSEA. V lost 3 bases and J lost 5; bases outside the gene matches: 2. This CDR3 region has 12 residues. The CDR3 DNA is TGCAGCGTTGATGGGGACAGGGAGACCCAGTACTTC. Protein: CSVDGDRETQYF.

In its sample, this clone was seen once. The V and J genes are TRBV6-1 and TRBJ1-5; D might be TRBD1 (6 bases). This CDR3 spans 16 amino acids. Germline assignment: CDR1 MNHNS and CDR2 SASEGT. V lost 3 bases and J 2 bases, leaving 14 bases between the germline ends. This CDR3 reads CASSESLGGGNQPQHF. The DNA for the CDR3 is TGTGCCAGCAGTGAGTCCCTAGGGGGGGGCAATCAGCCCCAGCATTTT.

This chain's CDR3 is CASSPWDRGNYGYTF. Written as DNA, the CDR3 is TGTGCCAGCAGCCCCTGGGACAGGGGCAACTATGGCTACACCTTC. This chain connects TRBV9 to TRBJ1-2; 10 bases match TRBD1. J was trimmed by 2 bases and V by 4 bases; bases with no gene match: 5. This CDR3 has 15 amino acids. Germline CDR1 is SGDLS and CDR2 is YYNGEE.